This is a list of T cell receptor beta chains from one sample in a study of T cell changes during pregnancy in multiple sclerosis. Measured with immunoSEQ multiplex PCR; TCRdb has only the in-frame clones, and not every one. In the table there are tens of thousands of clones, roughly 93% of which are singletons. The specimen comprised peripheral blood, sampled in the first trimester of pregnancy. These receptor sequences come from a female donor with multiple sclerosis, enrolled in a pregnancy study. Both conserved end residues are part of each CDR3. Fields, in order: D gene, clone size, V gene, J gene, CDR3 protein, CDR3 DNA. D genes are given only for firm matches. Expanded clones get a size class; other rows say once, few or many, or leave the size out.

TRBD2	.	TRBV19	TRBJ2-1	CASSTPRGLAIGNEQFF	TGTGCCAGTAGTACCCCCAGGGGACTAGCGATTGGCAATGAGCAGTTCTTC
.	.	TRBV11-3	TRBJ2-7	CASSREAGVEQYF	TGTGCCAGCAGCCGAGAGGCAGGGGTCGAGCAGTACTTC
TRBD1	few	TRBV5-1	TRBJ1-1	CASSKGQGQFEAFF	TGCGCCAGCAGCAAGGGACAGGGACAGTTTGAAGCTTTCTTT
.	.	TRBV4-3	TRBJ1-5	CASSQDDSRNQPQHF	TGCGCCAGCAGCCAAGACGACAGTCGCAATCAGCCCCAGCATTTT
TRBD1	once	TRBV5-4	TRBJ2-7	CASSLGRQGAYEQYF	TGTGCCAGCAGCTTGGGGCGACAGGGGGCTTACGAGCAGTACTTC
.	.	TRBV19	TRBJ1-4	CASSIVLITTNEKLFF	TGTGCCAGTAGTATCGTGTTAATAACAACTAATGAAAAACTGTTTTTT
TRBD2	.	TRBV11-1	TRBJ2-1	CASSPPGLAGGGSYNEQFF	TGTGCCAGCAGCCCTCCGGGACTAGCGGGAGGGGGCTCCTACAATGAGCAGTTCTTC
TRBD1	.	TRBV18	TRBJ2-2	CASSHRTGANTGELFF	TGTGCCAGCTCACACAGGACAGGAGCGAACACCGGGGAGCTGTTTTTT
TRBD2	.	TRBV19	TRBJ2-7	CATQTSGSSYEQYF	TGTGCCACTCAGACTAGCGGGAGCTCCTACGAGCAGTACTTC
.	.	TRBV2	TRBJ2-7	CASRQVASAYYEQYF	TGTGCCAGCAGACAAGTGGCTAGCGCTTACTACGAGCAGTACTTC
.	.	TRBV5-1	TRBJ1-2	CASSSRPPNRDTLGGYTF	TGCGCCAGCAGCTCCCGGCCCCCTAACAGGGACACCTTGGGTGGCTACACCTTC
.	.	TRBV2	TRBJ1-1	CASSVLGNTEAFF	TGTGCCAGCAGTGTCCTAGGGAACACTGAAGCTTTCTTT
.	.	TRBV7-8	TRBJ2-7	CASSSLAGEQYF	TGTGCCAGCAGCTCCCTGGCGGGGGAGCAGTACTTC
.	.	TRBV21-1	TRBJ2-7	CASSKIDRAYYEQYF	TGTGCCAGCAGCAAGATCGACAGGGCCTACTACGAGCAGTACTTC
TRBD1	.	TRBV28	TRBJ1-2	CASTPPDRDYGYTF	TGTGCCAGCACCCCCCCGGACAGGGACTATGGCTACACCTTC
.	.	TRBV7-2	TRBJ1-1	CASSLASRGTEAFF	TGTGCCAGCAGCTTAGCGTCCAGGGGCACTGAAGCTTTCTTT
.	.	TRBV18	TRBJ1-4	CASSPEHSNEKLFF	TGTGCCAGCTCACCCGAACACAGTAATGAAAAACTGTTTTTT
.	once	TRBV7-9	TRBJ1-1	CASSLNRRVGSGNTEAFF	TGTGCCAGCAGCTTAAATCGCAGGGTGGGGTCCGGGAACACTGAAGCTTTCTTT
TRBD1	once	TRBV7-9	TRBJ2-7	CASSPDEGQDFSSYEQYF	TGTGCCAGCAGCCCCGATGAGGGACAGGACTTTTCCTCCTACGAGCAGTACTTC
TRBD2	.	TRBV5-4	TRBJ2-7	CASSLSSSGRAAEQYF	TGTGCCAGCAGTTTATCCTCTAGCGGGAGGGCGGCCGAGCAGTACTTC
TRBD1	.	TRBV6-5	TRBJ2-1	CASSYLTGSNEQFF	TGTGCCAGCAGTTACCTGACAGGGAGCAATGAGCAGTTCTTC
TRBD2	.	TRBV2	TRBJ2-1	CASSPSGGIYNEQFF	TGTGCCAGCAGCCCGAGCGGGGGCATCTACAATGAGCAGTTCTTC
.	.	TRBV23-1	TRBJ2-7	CASVTPWGGFRGSYEQYF	TGCGCCAGCGTTACCCCATGGGGAGGGTTCAGGGGCTCCTACGAGCAGTACTTC
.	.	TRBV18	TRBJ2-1	CATLGLHNEQFF	TGTGCCACCTTGGGACTTCACAATGAGCAGTTCTTC
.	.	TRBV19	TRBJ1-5	CASSIGPGEVNQPQHF	TGTGCCAGTAGTATTGGTCCGGGTGAAGTAAATCAGCCCCAGCATTTT
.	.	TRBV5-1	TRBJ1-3	CASSPGNSGNTIYF	TGCGCCAGCAGCCCGGGGAACTCTGGAAACACCATATATTTT
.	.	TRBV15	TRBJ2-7	CATSRDRGGRSYEQYF	TGTGCCACCAGCAGAGATCGTGGGGGGAGGTCCTACGAGCAGTACTTC
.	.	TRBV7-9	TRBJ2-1	CASSLGAVISYNEQFF	TGTGCCAGCAGCTTAGGAGCGGTTATCTCCTACAATGAGCAGTTCTTC
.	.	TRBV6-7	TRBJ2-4	CASSRLAKNIQYF	TGTGCCAGCAGTCGACTAGCCAAAAACATTCAGTACTTC
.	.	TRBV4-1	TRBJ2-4	CASSQDRASEVIQYF	TGCGCCAGCAGCCAAGATCGGGCTAGCGAGGTCATTCAGTACTTC
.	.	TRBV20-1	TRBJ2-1	CSASYSEQFF	TGCAGTGCTAGTTACAGTGAGCAGTTCTTC
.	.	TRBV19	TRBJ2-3	CASRRQGADTQYF	TGTGCCAGTAGAAGGCAGGGTGCAGATACGCAGTATTTT
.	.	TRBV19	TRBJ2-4	CASSMQGEAKNIQYF	TGTGCCAGTAGTATGCAGGGTGAGGCCAAAAACATTCAGTACTTC
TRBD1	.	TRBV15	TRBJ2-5	CATSASPGQQETQYF	TGTGCCACCAGCGCCTCCCCGGGACAGCAAGAGACCCAGTACTTC
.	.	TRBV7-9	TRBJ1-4	CASSFFARTDEKLFF	TGTGCCAGCAGCTTTTTCGCGCGGACAGATGAAAAACTGTTTTTT
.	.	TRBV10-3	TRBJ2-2	CAISDRQTGAGELFF	TGTGCCATCAGTGATCGACAGACCGGCGCCGGGGAGCTGTTTTTT